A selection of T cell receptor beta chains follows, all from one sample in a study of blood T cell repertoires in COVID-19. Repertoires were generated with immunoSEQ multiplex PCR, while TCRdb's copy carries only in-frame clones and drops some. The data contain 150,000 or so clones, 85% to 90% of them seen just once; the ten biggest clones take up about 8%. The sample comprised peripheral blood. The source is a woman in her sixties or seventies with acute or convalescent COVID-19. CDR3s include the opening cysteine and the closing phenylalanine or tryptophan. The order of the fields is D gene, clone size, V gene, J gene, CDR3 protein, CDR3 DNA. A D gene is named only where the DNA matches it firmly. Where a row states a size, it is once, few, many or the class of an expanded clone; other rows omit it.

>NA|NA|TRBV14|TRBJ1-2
CASSPPPQANYGYTF
TGTGCCAGCAGCCCCCCCCCACAGGCTAACTATGGCTACACCTTC
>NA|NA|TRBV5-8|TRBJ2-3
CASSLFQGLTDTQYF
TGTGCCAGCAGCTTGTTTCAGGGGCTCACAGATACGCAGTATTTT
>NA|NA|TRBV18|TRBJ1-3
CASSPPRGLGNTIYF
TGTGCCAGCTCACCACCTCGGGGACTTGGAAACACCATATATTTT
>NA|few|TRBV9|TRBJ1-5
CASSTDMSDQPQHF
TGTGCCAGCAGCACGGACATGTCCGATCAGCCCCAGCATTTT
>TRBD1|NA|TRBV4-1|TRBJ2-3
CASSREDRGTDTQYF
TGCGCCAGCAGCCGAGAGGACAGGGGCACAGATACGCAGTATTTT
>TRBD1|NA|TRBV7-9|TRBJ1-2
CASSLVPGGGYTF
TGTGCCAGCAGCTTAGTCCCAGGGGGAGGCTACACCTTC
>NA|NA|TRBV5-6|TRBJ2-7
CASSFRGNYYEQYF
TGTGCCAGCAGTTTCCGGGGAAACTACTACGAGCAGTACTTC
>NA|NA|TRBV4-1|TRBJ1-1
CASSQEYREGTEAFF
TGCGCCAGCAGCCAAGAGTACAGGGAGGGCACTGAAGCTTTCTTT
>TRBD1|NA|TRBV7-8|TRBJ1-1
CASSLAGQGGSEAFF
TGTGCCAGCAGCTTAGCGGGACAGGGCGGGTCGGAAGCTTTCTTT
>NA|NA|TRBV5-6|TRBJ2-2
CASSLLQAGELFF
TGTGCCAGCAGCTTGTTACAGGCCGGGGAGCTGTTTTTT
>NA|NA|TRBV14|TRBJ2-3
CASSLFVGTDTQYF
TGTGCCAGCAGCCTCTTTGTAGGCACAGATACGCAGTATTTT
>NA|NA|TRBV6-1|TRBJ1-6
CASTPVKSYNSPLHF
TGTGCCAGTACCCCAGTTAAGTCCTATAATTCACCCCTCCACTTT
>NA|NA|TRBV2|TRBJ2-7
CASTLEVSYEQYF
TGTGCCAGCACCCTGGAGGTCTCCTACGAGCAGTACTTC
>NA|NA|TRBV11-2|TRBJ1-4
CASSLSTNEKLFF
TGTGCCAGCAGCTTGAGTACTAATGAAAAACTGTTTTTT
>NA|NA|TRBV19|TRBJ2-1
CASSLTEYNEQFF
TGTGCCAGTAGTTTGACAGAGTACAATGAGCAGTTCTTC
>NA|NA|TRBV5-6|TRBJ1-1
CASSPVRLNTEAFF
TGTGCCAGCAGCCCGGTACGGTTGAACACTGAAGCTTTCTTT
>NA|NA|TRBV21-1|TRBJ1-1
CASSKGRENTEAFF
TGTGCCAGCAGCAAAGGCAGGGAGAACACTGAAGCTTTCTTT
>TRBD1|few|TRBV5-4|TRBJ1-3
CASSPGQGSGNTIYF
TGTGCCAGCAGCCCGGGACAGGGGTCTGGAAACACCATATATTTT
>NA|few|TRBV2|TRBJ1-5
CASRQGRNQPQHF
TGTGCCAGCAGGCAGGGGAGAAATCAGCCCCAGCATTTT
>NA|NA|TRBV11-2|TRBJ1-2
CASSPLTGVFNGYTF
TGTGCCAGCAGCCCCCTCACGGGGGTATTCAATGGCTACACCTTC
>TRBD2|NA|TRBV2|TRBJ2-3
CASTLAGGTDTQYF
TGTGCCAGCACACTAGCGGGGGGCACAGATACGCAGTATTTT
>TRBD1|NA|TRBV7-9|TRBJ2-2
CASSPTGGDTGELFF
TGTGCCAGCAGCCCTACAGGGGGCGACACCGGGGAGCTGTTTTTT
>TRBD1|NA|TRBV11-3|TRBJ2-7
CASSLGTGLDEQYF
TGTGCCAGCAGCTTGGGGACAGGGTTGGACGAGCAGTACTTC